Described below is a single T cell receptor (beta chain) sequence and its context. Authors' analysis steps: Reference gene primer amplification yielded estimated nucleated cell counts. The assay was immunoSEQ multiplex PCR, and TCRdb's table has in-frame clones only and misses some. V and J calls and clone size are those listed in that table; D and trimming were worked out from the DNA. The sample lists roughly 100,000 clones; around nine tenths were seen once. This CDR3 has 16 residues. From germline, CDR1 is MNHEY and CDR2 SVGAGI. The ends lost 2 bases at V and 8 bases at J; junction bases unmatched: 10. This record belongs to a study of blood T cell repertoires in COVID-19. About the research overall: Sources were T cells, B-cell-depleted T cells, or PBMCs; the material itself was cDNA or gDNA.

This chain joins TRBV6-5 and TRBJ2-3; 10 bases fit TRBD1. The receptor was derived from a middle-aged man with active COVID-19. The material sequenced was peripheral blood. The CDR3 coding sequence is TGTGCCAGCAGTTACCGGGGACAGGGGCCTGGTGGTACGCAGTATTTT. It encodes CASSYRGQGPGGTQYF.